The 27 T cell receptor beta chains listed next were all sequenced from one sample in a study of T cell responses to AZD1222 COVID-19 vaccine. Clones were read by immunoSEQ multiplex PCR, and TCRdb kept only the in-frame ones, dropping some. The repertoire holds about 120,000 clones, with 90% as singletons. Sequenced material: peripheral blood, taken on day 0 of MenACWY control vaccination. These receptors were collected from an adult in good health.

The chain combines TRBV5-6 with TRBJ1-6; the D gene is possibly TRBD1 (6 bases). Deletions cut 5 bases from V and 0 bases from J, with 12 bases between. CDR1 SGHDT and CDR2 YYEEEE come from the germline V gene. The CDR3 extends over 16 amino acids. CDR3: CASRTDRNSYNSPLHF. DNA for the CDR3: TGTGCCAGCAGGACCGACAGGAACTCCTATAATTCACCCCTCCACTTT.

The rearrangement links TRBV11-2 to TRBJ2-1, with D unresolved. Trimming pared 5 bases from V and 7 bases from J, leaving 3 bases between. The germline gives CDR1 SGHAT, CDR2 FQNNGV. The CDR3 consists of 10 residues. The CDR3 DNA sequence: TGTGCCAGCAGCCTGAATGAGCAGTTCTTC. It encodes CASSLNEQFF.

The chain uses TRBV6-5 and TRBJ1-5, with 9 bases matching TRBD1. The CDR3 is 13 amino acids. The germline CDR1 and CDR2 sequences are MNHEY and SVGAGI. CDR3 in amino acids: CAAGQGKNQPQHF. CDR3 DNA: TGTGCAGCGGGACAGGGAAAGAACCAGCCCCAGCATTTT.

V is TRBV3-1 (or the pseudogene TRBV3-2) and J is TRBJ2-3, with D possibly matching TRBD2 (5 bases). Looked up from germline, CDR1 is LGHDT and CDR2 is YNNKEL (reference sequence). V was shortened by 2 bases and J by 7 bases, with 16 bases between the two germline ends. The length of the CDR3 is 15 residues. The DNA for the CDR3 is TGTGCCAGCAGCCAATTAGCCCTTTGGAGGAATACGCAGTATTTT. Protein product: CASSQLALWRNTQYF.

The rearrangement uses TRBV5-4 and TRBJ1-4; D may be TRBD1 (6 bases). This CDR3 is built from 16 residues. The V and J ends lost 4 bases and 7 bases respectively, with 20 bases between them. Germline-derived CDR1 and CDR2 are SGHNT and YYREEE (reference sequence). The CDR3 spells CASSDGGGLGVEKLFF. The CDR3 region has the DNA TGTGCCAGCAGCGACGGAGGGGGATTGGGGGTTGAAAAACTGTTTTTT.

V usage is TRBV28 and J usage is TRBJ2-7; TRBD2 matches 9 bases. The CDR3 runs 15 residues. The germline V gene has CDR1 MDHEN and CDR2 SYDVKM. V dropped 3 bases and J dropped 2; count of bases not matched to a gene: 5. CDR3 in amino acids: CASSLTAGGAYEQYV. In DNA, the CDR3 is TGTGCCAGCAGTTTGACCGCGGGGGGGGCCTACGAGCAGTACGTC.

The chain carries TRBV7-9 and TRBJ2-3; D perhaps matches TRBD1 (6 bases). V was trimmed by 5 bases and J by 3 bases, leaving 15 bases between them. Germline V gives CDR1 SEHNR, CDR2 FQNEAQ (reference sequence). This CDR3 contains 15 residues. The CDR3 spells CASSPSQGYTDTQYF. The CDR3 DNA follows: TGTGCCAGCAGCCCATCCCAGGGGTATACAGATACGCAGTATTTT.

The chain joins TRBV5-4 to TRBJ2-5; no clear D gene. Trimming took 4 bases from V and 2 from J, leaving 9 bases between them. The CDR3 totals 13 residues. CDR1 and CDR2 (germline): SGHNT, YYREEE (reference sequence). The CDR3 sequence is CASSRDNQETQYF. CDR3 DNA sequence: TGTGCCAGCAGCAGGGATAATCAAGAGACCCAGTACTTC.

The CDR3 DNA reads as TGTGCCATCAGTGTAGGGGACGAGCAGTACTTC. Protein sequence: CAISVGDEQYF. The chain joins TRBV10-3 to TRBJ2-7; D may be TRBD1 (5 bases). The CDR3 is 11 residues long. Germline CDR1 reads ENHRY; CDR2 reads SYGVKD. The V end was cut by 4 bases, the J end by 5 bases, with 6 bases between.

The chain employs TRBV7-9 and TRBJ2-5; D is tentatively TRBD1 or TRBD2 (5 bases each). Trimming took 5 bases from V and 4 from J, leaving 14 bases between them. Germline loops: CDR1 SEHNR, CDR2 FQNEAQ (reference sequence). This CDR3 spans 14 amino acids. CDR3: CASSPGTVGETQYF. CDR3 sequence (DNA): TGTGCCAGCAGCCCTGGGACCGTTGGAGAGACCCAGTACTTC.

V and J are TRBV11-2 and TRBJ1-1, with D hard to call. CDR3 length equals 14 residues. CDR1 and CDR2 from the germline V gene are SGHAT and FQNNGV. Between the trimmed V and J ends, which lost 2 bases and 1 base, there was a span of 8 bases. The DNA of the CDR3 is TGTGCCAGCAGCTTATCCGGATGGAACACTGAAGCTTTCTTT. Translated: CASSLSGWNTEAFF.

This chain links TRBV5-5 with TRBJ1-5, with unresolved D. Looked up from germline, CDR1 is SGHKS and CDR2 is YYEKEE (reference sequence). This CDR3 has 14 residues. Trimming stripped 4 bases from V and 3 bases from J, with 11 bases between. The CDR3 DNA is TGTGCCAGCAGCACAGACACGTTCAATCAGCCCCAGCATTTT. This sequence encodes CASSTDTFNQPQHF. Based on the CDR3 plus reference TRBV5-5 and TRBJ1-5, the full variable domain is DAGVTQSPTHLIKTRGQQVTLRCSPISGHKSVSWYQQVLGQGPQFIFQYYEKEERGRGNFPDRFSARQFPNYSSELNVNALLLGDSALYLCASSTDTFNQPQHFGDGTRLSIL.

The chain couples TRBV6-5 to TRBJ1-1, with TRBD1 matching 7 bases. The length of the CDR3 is 14 residues. Germline CDR1 is MNHEY and CDR2 is SVGAGI. With 6 bases clipped from V and 1 base from J, the junction kept 5 bases outside the gene matches. CDR3 in amino acids: CASRKGGPNTEAFF. In DNA, the CDR3 is TGTGCCAGCAGGAAAGGGGGCCCGAACACTGAAGCTTTCTTT.

This chain uses TRBV9 with TRBJ1-1; TRBD1 aligns across 8 bases. The length of the CDR3 is 16 residues. V gave up 0 bases and J gave up 4 bases; unmatched junction bases: 8. Germline V CDR1 and CDR2: SGDLS, YYNGEE. The CDR3 coding sequence is TGTGCCAGCAGCGTAGAGGCAGGGGGCCATCGCACTGAAGCTTTCTTT. Amino acid sequence: CASSVEAGGHRTEAFF.

V and J are TRBV27 and TRBJ2-7; TRBD2 matches at 7 bases. The ends lost 3 bases at V and 4 bases at J; junction bases unmatched: 9. Germline V gene lookup returns CDR1 MNHEY and CDR2 SMNVEV (reference sequence). The CDR3 spans 15 residues. CDR3 sequence (DNA): TGTGCCAGCAGTTTTTTCACGGGAGGTGGGTACGAGCAGTACTTC. As protein: CASSFFTGGGYEQYF.

This chain uses TRBV18 with TRBJ1-4; D perhaps matches TRBD1 (6 bases). The ends were cut back, 2 bases at V and 6 bases at J, with 19 bases in the middle. This CDR3 contains 17 residues. The germline gives CDR1 KGHSH, CDR2 LQKENI. The CDR3 reads CASSPSGPGERDEKLFF. CDR3 sequence (DNA): TGTGCCAGCTCACCATCCGGGCCAGGGGAGAGGGATGAAAAACTGTTTTTT.

The rearrangement joins TRBV6-2 or TRBV6-3 to TRBJ1-1; D might be TRBD1 (6 bases). Deletions cut 2 bases from V and 7 bases from J, with 17 bases between. The CDR3 contains 15 residues. Germline values: CDR1 MNHEY, CDR2 SVGEGT. The CDR3: CASSYLKTGAYEAFF. Written as DNA, the CDR3 is TGTGCCAGCAGTTACCTAAAGACAGGTGCCTATGAAGCTTTCTTT.

The chain is built from TRBV27 and TRBJ1-2; perhaps TRBD1 as D (6 bases). The germline V and J ends were trimmed by 8 bases and 8 bases, with 24 bases remaining between them. Germline CDR1 MNHEY, CDR2 SMNVEV (reference sequence). CDR3 length: 15 residues. The CDR3 nucleotides are TGTGCCAGCCCCGAAATTGGGGGGCTGACCCGGGGCTACACCTTC. Translated: CASPEIGGLTRGYTF.

This clone was counted a single time. For the CDR3, the DNA is TGTGCCTGGAGCGCCCCCCAGGGGGCTGTTGGCTACACCTTC. Protein: CAWSAPQGAVGYTF. The rearrangement links TRBV30 to TRBJ1-2; TRBD1 matches at 8 bases. The germline CDR1 and CDR2 sequences are GTSNPN and SVGIG (reference sequence). V was pared by 3 bases and J by 7 bases, with 10 bases of the junction left unmatched. This CDR3 region has 14 residues.

With respect to this clone: Other DNA sequences in this specimen translate into the identical CDR3. The chain has TRBV18 and TRBJ1-1, with D hard to call. Trimming stripped 3 bases from V and 0 bases from J, with 5 bases between. Germline CDR1 reads KGHSH; CDR2 reads LQKENI. This CDR3 contains 13 residues. CDR3 sequence reads: CASSPRMNTEAFF. DNA for the CDR3: TGTGCCAGCTCACCCCGAATGAACACTGAAGCTTTCTTT.

V usage is TRBV18 and J usage is TRBJ2-3, with D possibly TRBD2 on 5 matching bases. Germline CDR1 reads KGHSH; CDR2 reads LQKENI. Trimming stripped 2 bases from V and 5 bases from J, with 11 bases between. The CDR3 runs 14 residues. DNA of the CDR3: TGTGCCAGCTCACCAACTAGTCAGCTAGATACGCAGTATTTT. Translation gives CASSPTSQLDTQYF.

This chain joins TRBV14 and TRBJ1-2; the D is unclear. The CDR3 is 13 amino acids. Germline V gene lookup returns CDR1 SGHDN and CDR2 FVKESK. Trimming removed 0 bases from V and 4 bases from J, with 6 bases in between. CDR3 coding DNA: TGTGCCAGCAGCCAAGATGGGTCCTATGGCTACACCTTC. Translating gives CASSQDGSYGYTF.

The J gene is TRBJ1-5, the V gene TRBV2; tentative D call: TRBD1 (6 bases). Germline CDR1 is SNHLY and CDR2 is FYNNEI. The CDR3 extends over 14 amino acids. Trimming left V 5 bases short and J 0 bases short, with 8 bases between. The CDR3 region has the DNA TGTGCCAGCAGTCCACAGGGTAGCAATCAGCCCCAGCATTTT. This codes for CASSPQGSNQPQHF.

This chain joins TRBV15 and TRBJ1-6, with D perhaps matching TRBD1 (5 bases). The V end was cut by 1 base, the J end by 8 bases, with 21 bases between. Germline V lookup: CDR1 LNHNV, CDR2 YYDKDF (reference sequence). The CDR3 totals 18 residues. The CDR3 nucleotides read TGTGCCACCAGCAGAGGTGGACATTTGGAGTCTATTCATTCACCCCTCCACTTT. It yields the protein CATSRGGHLESIHSPLHF.

Worth noting for this clone: One end of the junction does not line up with germline, which may come from a read error. The genes are TRBV19 and TRBJ2-6; possible D gene TRBD1, 6 bases. This CDR3 contains 10 residues. Looked up from germline, CDR1 is LNHDA and CDR2 is SQIVND (reference sequence). As DNA, the CDR3 is TGTGCCAGTAGTGCCGGGACATTGGCTTTC. Protein product: CASSAGTLAF.

The V and J genes are TRBV10-2 and TRBJ1-1; 9 bases match TRBD1. The CDR3 length is 16 residues. V shed 6 bases, J shed 1 base, and the junction held 9 bases outside the gene matches. Per germline, CDR1 WSHSY and CDR2 SAAADI. This chain's CDR3 is CASSLNNRGRNTEAFF. CDR3 coding DNA: TGCGCCAGCAGCCTCAACAACAGGGGGCGGAACACTGAAGCTTTCTTT.

A note on this clone: It is likely a read error, because the conserved phenylalanine at the end of the CDR3 is missing. No DNA is shown, since the ends of the CDR3 on it are uncertain; the CDR3 is the one TCRdb lists. The chain's CDR3 is CATSEKERTG. V gene TRBV11-3 combines with J gene TRBJ2-2; the table's TRBD1 call for D was not verified on the DNA. The CDR3 numbers 10 amino acids, ends counted. CDR1 is SGHNT, CDR2 YENEEA, per germline.